This TCR beta chain was retrieved from a study of CD8+ T cells in alopecia areata. Notes on the study in general: Patients shared TCRs less clearly than mice did, possibly owing to HLA.

Treatment reported: oral pan-JAK inhibitor, 5-10 mg twice daily. Trimming took 7 bases from V and 3 from J, leaving 12 bases between them. The CDR3 length is 12 residues. Germline loops: CDR1 SQVTM, CDR2 ANQGSEA. Extracted RNA was reverse transcribed, and the resulting cDNA served as sequencing template. TCRdb's table, derived via immunoSEQ multiplex PCR, lists solely in-frame clones and lacks some. The data hold 190,000 or so clones, with around 50% observed a single time. Of note for this clone: Its specificity is not known.

The V call is TRBV29-1, the J call TRBJ1-2, with D possibly being TRBD1 (5 bases). The specimen comprised CD8+ T cells sorted from blood, sampled at week 24, from a patient treated with tofacitinib. The receptor comes from a human donor with alopecia areata. This chain's CDR3 is CSADSTDYGYTF. Here the CDR3 DNA reads TGCAGCGCCGACAGTACAGACTATGGCTACACCTTC.